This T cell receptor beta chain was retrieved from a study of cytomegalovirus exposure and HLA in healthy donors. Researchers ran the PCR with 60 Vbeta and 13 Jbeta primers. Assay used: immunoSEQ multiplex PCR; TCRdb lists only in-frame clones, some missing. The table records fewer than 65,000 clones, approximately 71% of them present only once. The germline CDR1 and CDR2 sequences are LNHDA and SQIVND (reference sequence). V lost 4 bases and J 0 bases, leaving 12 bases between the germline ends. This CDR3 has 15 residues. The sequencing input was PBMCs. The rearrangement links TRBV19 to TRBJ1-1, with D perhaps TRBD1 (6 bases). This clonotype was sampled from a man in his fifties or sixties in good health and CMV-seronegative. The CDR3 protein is CASSTTGLVNTEAFF. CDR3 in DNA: TGTGCCAGTAGTACAACAGGGTTAGTGAACACTGAAGCTTTCTTT.